Listed below are T cell receptor beta chains from one sample, sequenced in a study of blood T cell repertoires in COVID-19. Repertoires were generated with immunoSEQ multiplex PCR, while TCRdb's copy carries only in-frame clones and drops some. The data show about 280,000 clones, less than 95% seen once. Sequenced input: PBMCs or T cells enriched from blood (not recorded which). The receptors shown here come from a man aged 35 to 55 who had been exposed to COVID-19. The CDR3 runs from the conserved cysteine through the conserved F or W. Each record gives: CDR3 length, V gene, clone size, J gene, D gene, CDR3 protein, CDR3 DNA. D genes are given only for firm matches. Size is omitted from some rows. Given values are once, few, many or a class for expanded clones.

15	TRBV28	-	TRBJ2-7	TRBD1	CASSRGQGMGYEQYF	TGTGCCAGCAGTCGCGGACAGGGGATGGGCTACGAGCAGTACTTC
15	TRBV5-4	-	TRBJ1-2	-	CASSKEGIRDYGYTF	TGTGCCAGCAGTAAGGAAGGGATCAGGGACTATGGCTACACCTTC
13	TRBV27	-	TRBJ2-7	TRBD1	CASSYGQGYEQYF	TGTGCCAGCAGTTATGGACAGGGCTACGAGCAGTACTTC
20	TRBV10-3	-	TRBJ2-2	-	CAISGAGGVSAGVWPGELFF	TGTGCCATCAGTGGAGCAGGGGGAGTATCAGCGGGAGTTTGGCCCGGGGAGCTGTTTTTT
15	TRBV27	-	TRBJ1-4	-	CASSSLSVANEKLFF	TGTGCCAGCAGTTCCCTCAGTGTGGCTAATGAAAAACTGTTTTTT
14	TRBV30	-	TRBJ2-1	-	CAWSRRAANNEQFF	TGTGCCTGGAGTAGGAGGGCCGCCAACAATGAGCAGTTCTTC
16	TRBV9	-	TRBJ2-2	TRBD2	CASSVSSGSSTGELFF	TGTGCCAGCAGCGTCTCTAGCGGGAGTAGCACCGGGGAGCTGTTTTTT
13	TRBV19	-	TRBJ2-7	TRBD2	CASSIGGGDEQYF	TGTGCCAGTAGTATAGGGGGGGGAGACGAGCAGTACTTC
15	TRBV18	-	TRBJ1-2	TRBD1	CASSPTGEGNYGYTF	TGTGCCAGCTCACCGACAGGGGAGGGAAACTATGGCTACACCTTC
15	TRBV29-1	-	TRBJ1-2	TRBD1	CSVGQPGQAHYGYTF	TGCAGCGTTGGGCAACCGGGACAGGCTCACTATGGCTACACCTTC
17	TRBV11-3	-	TRBJ2-3	-	CASSLESRAGNTDTQYF	TGTGCCAGCAGCTTAGAGTCTAGGGCGGGAAACACAGATACGCAGTATTTT
19	TRBV21-1	-	TRBJ2-3	-	CASRAGQGEVPCLGFWQYF	TGTGCCAGCAGGGCGGGACAGGGGGAAGTACCCTGCTTGGGGTTTTGGCAGTATTTT
15	TRBV27	-	TRBJ2-3	TRBD2	CASSPLAGASDTQYF	TGTGCCAGCAGTCCTCTAGCGGGGGCATCAGATACGCAGTATTTT
14	TRBV5-1	-	TRBJ2-7	-	CASRPGLNSYEQYF	TGCGCCAGCAGACCGGGACTTAATTCCTACGAGCAGTACTTC
17	TRBV9	-	TRBJ2-2	TRBD2	CASSVFPDSGPTGELFF	TGTGCCAGCAGCGTTTTTCCGGATAGCGGGCCTACCGGGGAGCTGTTTTTT
16	TRBV4-1	-	TRBJ2-1	-	CASSPGEALDVYEQFF	TGCGCCAGCAGCCCTGGGGAGGCCCTCGATGTTTATGAGCAGTTCTTC
16	TRBV25-1	-	TRBJ2-2	-	CASSNTRSVLSGELFF	TGTGCCAGCAGCAATACTAGAAGCGTGTTGTCCGGGGAGCTGTTTTTT
16	TRBV4-1	-	TRBJ2-2	TRBD2	CASSQESGRAAGELFF	TGCGCCAGCAGCCAAGAGAGCGGGAGGGCGGCCGGGGAGCTGTTTTTT
18	TRBV27	-	TRBJ2-1	TRBD2	CASSGLAGVRGAYNEQFF	TGTGCCAGCAGCGGACTAGCGGGAGTAAGAGGGGCCTACAATGAGCAGTTCTTC
16	TRBV2	once	TRBJ2-2	TRBD2	CASSEFSGRATGELFF	TGTGCCAGCAGTGAATTTAGCGGGAGGGCCACCGGGGAGCTGTTTTTT
15	TRBV5-1	-	TRBJ2-7	TRBD2	CASRPIAGNLYEQYF	TGCGCCAGCCGGCCTATAGCGGGAAACCTCTACGAGCAGTACTTC
13	TRBV25-1	-	TRBJ2-7	TRBD1	CASSWTGGYEQYF	TGTGCCAGCTCCTGGACAGGGGGCTACGAGCAGTACTTC
15	TRBV27	-	TRBJ2-1	TRBD1	CASSKGTGPYNEQFF	TGTGCCAGCAGTAAAGGGACAGGGCCCTACAATGAGCAGTTCTTC
16	TRBV28	-	TRBJ2-2	-	CASSLSLKTSSGELFF	TGTGCCAGCAGTTTATCTCTTAAGACTAGTTCCGGGGAGCTGTTTTTT
14	TRBV2	once	TRBJ1-4	TRBD1	CASSGQGMGEKLFF	TGTGCCAGCAGTGGACAGGGGATGGGGGAAAAACTGTTTTTT
14	TRBV11-2	once	TRBJ1-1	-	CASSPLDSYTEAFF	TGTGCCAGCAGCCCCCTCGACAGTTACACTGAAGCTTTCTTT
15	TRBV4-1	once	TRBJ1-1	-	CASSQDLGARTEAFF	TGCGCCAGCAGCCAAGATTTGGGGGCGCGTACTGAAGCTTTCTTT
11	TRBV7-2	-	TRBJ1-2	-	CASSRQGGYTF	TGTGCCAGCAGCCGCCAGGGGGGCTACACCTTC